This is a list of T cell receptor beta chains from one sample in a study of T-cell memory formation after mild COVID-19. MiXCR, applied by TCRdb to the 5' RACE reads, yields one record per CDR3 protein. Among 400,000 to 500,000 distinct CDR3 sequences listed, approximately 24% were seen once. Sequenced sample: PBMCs or a T cell subset sorted from them (not recorded which). Every receptor here comes from an adult woman who had mild COVID-19 (a few samples of this study predate the infection). Cell type and time point are not known. The CDR3 runs from the conserved cysteine through the conserved F or W. D genes are given only for firm matches. Expanded clones get a size class; other rows say once, few or many, or leave the size out.

size,J,V,D,DNA,CDR3
few,TRBJ2-1,TRBV24-1,TRBD2,TGTGCCACCAGTGGGACTAGCGGGACTAACAATGAGCAGTTCTTC,CATSGTSGTNNEQFF
-,TRBJ1-1,TRBV6-2/TRBV6-3,TRBD1,TGTGCCAGCAGCTACCCGGGACAGGATAGTAACACTGAAGCTTTCTTT,CASSYPGQDSNTEAFF
-,TRBJ1-1,TRBV5-1,-,TGCGCCAGCAGCTTTGCACAGGTGAACGCTGAAGCTTTCTTT,CASSFAQVNAEAFF
-,TRBJ1-5,TRBV20-1,-,TGCAGTGCTAGAGATGGGGGCAATCAGCCCCAGCATTTT,CSARDGGNQPQHF
-,TRBJ2-7,TRBV20-1,-,TGCAGTGCTGCGTCGGGCCACGAGCAGTACTTC,CSAASGHEQYF
-,TRBJ2-2,TRBV7-3,-,TGTGCCAGCAGCGCCGGGACTCCATCTGGGGAGCTGTTTTTT,CASSAGTPSGELFF
-,TRBJ2-5,TRBV29-1,-,TGCAGCGTTCGCAGGGAGACCCAGTACTTC,CSVRRETQYF
-,TRBJ2-2,TRBV6-6,-,TGTGCCAGCAGTTACTCAGGGGGCGGGAGGACCGGGGAGCTGTTTTTT,CASSYSGGGRTGELFF
-,TRBJ1-1,TRBV20-1,-,TGCAGTGCTAGAGGACGGTCGAACACTGAAGCTTTCTTT,CSARGRSNTEAFF
-,TRBJ1-2,TRBV5-1,-,TGCGCCAGCAGCCTCAACACGGACAGCCTTTATGGCTACACCTTC,CASSLNTDSLYGYTF